This T cell receptor (beta chain) emerged from a study of T cell clonality in common variable immunodeficiency (dated by TCRdb to between 2014 and 2017). General findings and caveats noted by the study authors: Reportedly, TCRbeta sequences from CVID had fewer deletions and N-nucleotide insertions, and highly modified clones with 13 or more V deletions were absent from CVID. Even though DNA input was the same, control samples had an average of around 82,000 unique sequences each, compared with approximately 32,000 in CVID samples. Patient heterogeneity within the CVID cohort put limits on correlating repertoire features with clinical complications. The authors noted that sequencing repertoires of T cell subpopulations would be needed to clarify what caused the increased clonality in CVID. CVID subjects shared fewer TCRbeta clones with each other than healthy controls did (p < 0.0001). TCRbeta clonality was higher in CVID subjects than in healthy controls (t-test p = 0.018), and the increase was most characteristic of about a third of subjects.

This clone was detected ten times or more. The antigen this receptor binds is unknown. Most of the CVID patients and most of the healthy controls were of Caucasian heritage. From each donor, about 4.5 to 9 ml of heparinized peripheral whole blood was collected. Genomic DNA from adults with common variable immune deficiency (CVID) and from healthy adult controls was used for sequencing of TCRbeta CDR3 repertoires. The control group comprised 22 healthy adult volunteers, some 12 female and approximately 10 male, aged about 23 to 75 years with a mean age of around 35. Diluted blood was subjected to density centrifugation over Hypaque 1077 or Ficoll-Paque for isolation of peripheral blood mononuclear cells. Genomic DNA was obtained from unsorted mononuclear cells using either Qiagen column purification or a centrifugation-based method. Equivalent amounts of genomic DNA from CVID and control samples were used as sequencing input. For every sample, a 60 bp segment covering the rearranged TCRbeta CDR3 region was amplified and then sequenced. TCRbeta amplification used the immunoSEQ assay, a bias-corrected multiplex PCR with high-throughput sequencing. The authors' analysis ran thus. Each unique nucleotide sequence was treated as a clone and annotated with V, D and J genes, copy number and frequency. Sequences were labeled productive if in frame, and non-productive if out of frame or containing stop codons. As previously described, clonality was computed from Shannon's entropy. The predicted amino acid sequences of productive clones were used to derive mean CDR3 Kyte-Doolittle hydropathy. The R hclust function was used to hierarchically cluster scaled V gene usage with Manhattan distance and complete linkage. Sharing of clones by CDR3 amino acid sequence was evaluated through resampling of 12 repertoires per group over 100 rounds. The repertoires were searched for 70 published EBV-specific and some 250 published CMV-specific TCRbeta sequences. After a couple of CVID samples that produced fewer than 10,000 sequences were dropped from the analysis, some 41 CVID repertoires remained. Sourced from immuneACCESS, this table was stored by TCRdb with only in-frame sequences that have V and J called. A share of the clones is absent; for the studies checked, an unresolved V gene accounts for under half, and the remainder has no known explanation. The V and J calls and clone size are taken from that table; D and trimming were inferred from the DNA. The table shows roughly 40,000 clones here, with no singletons. Together, the top ten hold approximately 3% of the sample.

This TCR was sampled from a person between 18 and 75 years old in good health. Sequencing was done on a sample of peripheral blood mononuclear cells.

The CDR3 has the sequence CSASTQELNNSPLHF. The DNA read from the CDR3 is TGCAGTGCTAGTACACAGGAACTTAATAATTCACCC. The V and J genes are TRBV20-1 and TRBJ1-6, and TRBD1 may be the D gene, going by 5 matching bases. The read ends 3 residues before the CDR3 terminus; that terminus is restored from the germline J gene. The CDR3 has 15 amino acids, counting the end cysteine and phenylalanine. The DNA has 36 bases, all within the CDR3, and is read from base 1. The V end loses 3 bases and the J end loses 5 bases, and a stretch of 14 bases separates them. CDR1 is given as DFQATT and CDR2 as SNEGSKA, both from the germline V gene (reference sequence).